A single sample is the source of the 22 T cell receptor beta chains below, sequenced in a study of response to subunit inactivated influenza vaccine. TCRdb re-analysed the RT-PCR reads in MiXCR, keeping a single row per CDR3 protein. The table shows about 700,000 distinct CDR3 sequences, with roughly 15% occurring only once. The specimen was PBMCs from blood, collected approximately 15 days before vaccination. These receptors all stem from a man aged 45-60 years who received an inactivated influenza vaccine.

The J gene is TRBJ2-1, the V gene TRBV15; D might be TRBD2 (5 bases). The CDR3 is 15 residues long. Trimming pared 3 bases from V and 4 bases from J, leaving 13 bases between. CDR1 is LNHNV and CDR2 is YYDKDF in the germline V gene (reference sequence). CDR3 region: CATSSPADLYNEQFF. Written as DNA, the CDR3 is TGTGCCACCAGCAGTCCAGCGGACCTATACAATGAGCAGTTCTTC.

This clonotype was seen more than once but under ten times. Mismatch with germline at one junction end may stem from a read error. This chain links TRBV14 with TRBJ2-1; 14 nucleotides agree with TRBD2. The germline V gene encodes CDR1 SGHDN and CDR2 FVKESK. CDR3 length: 19 residues. DNA of the CDR3: TGTGCCAGCAACCGATGGACTAGCGGGAGGTTAAGCTCCTACAATGGGCAGTTCTTC. Protein: CASNRWTSGRLSSYNGQFF.

This clonotype was counted ten times or more. This sequence joins TRBV29-1 and TRBJ2-2; 9 positions match TRBD2. The CDR3 has 14 amino acids. Germline V lookup: CDR1 SQVTM, CDR2 ANQGSEA. J lost 2 bases, V lost 4 bases, and 2 bases had no gene match. CDR3 sequence (DNA): TGCAGCGTTGTGGGACTAGCAAACACCGGGGAGCTGTTTTTT. Amino acid sequence: CSVVGLANTGELFF.

The J gene is TRBJ2-7, the V gene TRBV4-2; TRBD1 might be the D (5 bases). CDR3 size: 14 residues. Per the germline V gene, CDR1 is LGHNA and CDR2 is YNFKEQ. V shed 0 bases and J shed 1 base, with 7 bases lying between them. CDR3 nucleotides: TGTGCCAGCAGCCAAGACAGGGAATCCTACGAGCAGTACTTC. As protein: CASSQDRESYEQYF.

The V call is TRBV10-3, the J call TRBJ2-3, with a weak D call TRBD2 (5 bases). The ends were cut back, 3 bases at V and 3 bases at J, with 16 bases in the middle. This CDR3 is 16 amino acids long. Germline assignment: CDR1 ENHRY and CDR2 SYGVKD. CDR3 bases: TGTGCCATCAGTGAAGGTGGGCTAGCTTCAACAGATACGCAGTATTTT. It is translated as CAISEGGLASTDTQYF.

The chain couples TRBV5-1 to TRBJ1-6, with 8 bases that match TRBD1. The germline V gene has CDR1 SGHRS and CDR2 YFSETQ. The CDR3 totals 15 residues. Trimming removed 3 bases from V and 9 bases from J; junction bases left unmatched: 8. Here the CDR3 reads CASSSFRDRSSPLHF. DNA for the CDR3: TGCGCCAGCAGCTCCTTCCGGGACAGGAGTTCACCCCTCCACTTT.

This clonotype was counted many times. This chain connects TRBV28 to TRBJ2-1, with D tentatively TRBD2 (6 bases). Germline V gene sequence: CDR1 MDHEN, CDR2 SYDVKM. V was cut by 4 bases and J by 12 bases, with 16 bases left in between. The CDR3 has 13 residues. CDR3 residues: CASSSGTQSWQFF. The DNA for the CDR3 is TGTGCCAGCAGTTCCGGGACTCAGAGTTGGCAGTTCTTC.

This sequence joins TRBV2 and TRBJ2-1; D is unclear. The V and J ends lost 6 bases and 0 bases respectively, with 18 bases between them. This CDR3 contains 17 residues. CDR1 and CDR2 (germline): SNHLY, FYNNEI. This chain's CDR3 is CASSPRMVGISYNEQFF. DNA of the CDR3: TGTGCCAGCAGCCCTAGGATGGTGGGTATCTCCTACAATGAGCAGTTCTTC.

This clonotype appeared a few times. This chain joins TRBV25-1 and TRBJ2-1; the match to TRBD2 covers 8 bases. CDR1 and CDR2 from the germline V gene are MGHDK and SYGVNS. The trim removed 9 bases at V and 8 bases at J, leaving 3 bases unmatched. CDR3 length equals 11 residues. As DNA, the CDR3 is TGTGCCAGTAGCGGGATTCATGAGCAGTTCTTC. Its translation is CASSGIHEQFF.

This chain uses TRBV7-2 with TRBJ2-5; 10 positions agree with TRBD1. CDR3 size: 15 residues. Trimming cost V 5 bases and J 1 base; bases outside gene matches: 4. The germline CDR1 and CDR2 sequences are SGHTA and FQGNSA. For the CDR3, the DNA is TGTGCCAGCAGCCCGGGACAGGGGTTCCAAGAGACCCAGTACTTC. It yields the protein CASSPGQGFQETQYF.

This clonotype has a handful of counts. V is TRBV4-3 and J is TRBJ2-1; maybe TRBD2 (5 bases). V was shortened by 2 bases and J by 5 bases, with 7 bases between the two germline ends. The CDR3 length is 13 residues. Germline-derived CDR1 and CDR2 are LGHNA and YSLEER. The DNA for the CDR3 is TGCGCCAGCAGCCAAAACGGGGACAATGAGCAGTTCTTC. Translation gives CASSQNGDNEQFF.

Of note for this clonotype: A much larger clone differs from this one at a single base, so this may be a read error. The chain links TRBV7-9 to TRBJ2-1, with a possible D match to TRBD1 (6 bases). CDR1 and CDR2 from the germline V gene are SEHNR and FQNEAQ (reference sequence). The CDR3 spans 15 residues. The V gene lost 5 bases and the J gene lost 10 bases, with 21 bases spanning the gap. The CDR3 sequence is CASSPTGDLGKEQFF. CDR3 bases: TGTGCCAGCAGCCCGACAGGCGACCTCGGGAAGGAGCAGTTCTTC.

The chain uses TRBV7-8 and TRBJ2-1; D is possibly TRBD1 (5 bases). Trimming took 0 bases from V and 6 from J, leaving 9 bases between them. CDR1 is SGHVS and CDR2 is FQNEAQ in the germline V gene. This CDR3 has 14 residues. CDR3 residues: CASSLAQGLNEQFF. The CDR3 bases are TGTGCCAGCAGCTTAGCTCAGGGTCTCAATGAGCAGTTCTTC.

At least ten counts were recorded for this clonotype. The V and J genes are TRBV29-1 and TRBJ2-1; a weak D match, TRBD1 (5 bases). Trimming took 6 bases from V and 0 from J, leaving 9 bases between them. The CDR3 is made up of 13 amino acids. The germline gives CDR1 SQVTM, CDR2 ANQGSEA. CDR3 region: CSVRASSYNEQFF. The DNA for the CDR3 is TGCAGCGTCAGGGCAAGCTCCTACAATGAGCAGTTCTTC.

This clonotype appeared a single time. The chain employs TRBV19 and TRBJ2-2; D is undetermined. Trimming cost V 11 bases and J 4 bases, with 11 bases left between them. CDR1 and CDR2 from the germline V gene are LNHDA and SQIVND (reference sequence). This CDR3 has 12 amino acids. The CDR3 DNA reads as TGTGCCTCTAAGGTGGTCACCGGGGAGCTGTTTTTT. Translated, it gives CASKVVTGELFF. Full variable domain (remainder filled in from reference TRBV19 and TRBJ2-2): DGGITQSPKYLFRKEGQNVTLSCEQNLNHDAMYWYRQDPGQGLRLIYYSQIVNDFQKGDIAEGYSVSREKKESFPLTVTSAQKNPTAFYLCASKVVTGELFFGEGSRLTVL.

In this sample, this clonotype turned up many times. The chain recombines TRBV5-1 with TRBJ2-4; D might be TRBD1 (6 bases). Trimming removed 2 bases at V and 8 bases at J, with 14 bases between. Germline V gene sequence: CDR1 SGHRS, CDR2 YFSETQ. This CDR3 comprises 14 residues. The CDR3 DNA is TGCGCCAGCAGCTTCCGGGACATCCCAGACATTCAGTACTTC. It specifies CASSFRDIPDIQYF.

The rearrangement links TRBV18 to TRBJ2-1; 7 bases are shared with TRBD2. This CDR3 is built from 15 residues. CDR1 is KGHSH, CDR2 LQKENI, per germline. With 2 bases clipped from V and 5 bases from J, the junction kept 6 bases outside the gene matches. CDR3 in amino acids: CASSPSLGRDNEQFF. CDR3 bases: TGTGCCAGCTCACCATCTCTTGGGAGGGACAATGAGCAGTTCTTC.

This clonotype was observed a handful of times. V gene TRBV7-9 combines with J gene TRBJ1-3; no reliable D call. Germline assignment: CDR1 SEHNR and CDR2 FQNEAQ (reference sequence). The V end lost 1 base, the J end lost 1 base, and 8 bases lay between the germline ends. The CDR3 spans 15 residues. The CDR3 loop is CASSLDSGSGNTIYF. The CDR3 nucleotides read TGTGCCAGCAGCTTAGACTCGGGATCTGGAAACACCATATATTTT.

The chain joins TRBV6-2 or TRBV6-3 to TRBJ2-1; 8 bases are shared with TRBD2. This CDR3 is built from 16 residues. Germline V CDR1 and CDR2: MNHEY, SVGEGT. The V segment lost 6 bases and the J segment 6 bases; nucleotides outside the gene matches: 13. The DNA for the CDR3 is TGTGCCAGCAGGTTAGCCCCAGCGGGAGCGGTCAATGAGCAGTTCTTC. Translating gives CASRLAPAGAVNEQFF.

The J gene is TRBJ2-5, the V gene TRBV11-2; 9 bases are shared with TRBD2. The V segment lost 4 bases and the J segment 1 base; nucleotides outside the gene matches: 7. In germline, CDR1 is SGHAT, CDR2 FQNNGV. This CDR3 has 16 residues. The chain's CDR3 is CASSSPGLASQETQYF. CDR3 coding DNA: TGTGCCAGCAGCTCGCCGGGACTAGCCAGCCAAGAGACCCAGTACTTC.

The CDR3 sequence: CSVADLDEQFF. As DNA, the CDR3 is TGCAGCGTTGCTGATCTTGATGAGCAGTTCTTC. The rearrangement links TRBV29-1 to TRBJ2-1; no clear D. This CDR3 spans 11 amino acids. Germline V gene sequence: CDR1 SQVTM, CDR2 ANQGSEA. The V and J ends lost 4 bases and 8 bases respectively, with 9 bases between them.

The V call is TRBV7-2, the J call TRBJ2-3; maybe TRBD2 (6 bases). This CDR3 contains 16 residues. Trimming removed 4 bases at V and 4 bases at J, with 18 bases between. Looked up from germline, CDR1 is SGHTA and CDR2 is FQGNSA. Here the CDR3 reads CASSSIPGTGADTQYF. As DNA, the CDR3 is TGTGCCAGCAGCTCGATACCCGGGACGGGAGCAGATACGCAGTATTTT.